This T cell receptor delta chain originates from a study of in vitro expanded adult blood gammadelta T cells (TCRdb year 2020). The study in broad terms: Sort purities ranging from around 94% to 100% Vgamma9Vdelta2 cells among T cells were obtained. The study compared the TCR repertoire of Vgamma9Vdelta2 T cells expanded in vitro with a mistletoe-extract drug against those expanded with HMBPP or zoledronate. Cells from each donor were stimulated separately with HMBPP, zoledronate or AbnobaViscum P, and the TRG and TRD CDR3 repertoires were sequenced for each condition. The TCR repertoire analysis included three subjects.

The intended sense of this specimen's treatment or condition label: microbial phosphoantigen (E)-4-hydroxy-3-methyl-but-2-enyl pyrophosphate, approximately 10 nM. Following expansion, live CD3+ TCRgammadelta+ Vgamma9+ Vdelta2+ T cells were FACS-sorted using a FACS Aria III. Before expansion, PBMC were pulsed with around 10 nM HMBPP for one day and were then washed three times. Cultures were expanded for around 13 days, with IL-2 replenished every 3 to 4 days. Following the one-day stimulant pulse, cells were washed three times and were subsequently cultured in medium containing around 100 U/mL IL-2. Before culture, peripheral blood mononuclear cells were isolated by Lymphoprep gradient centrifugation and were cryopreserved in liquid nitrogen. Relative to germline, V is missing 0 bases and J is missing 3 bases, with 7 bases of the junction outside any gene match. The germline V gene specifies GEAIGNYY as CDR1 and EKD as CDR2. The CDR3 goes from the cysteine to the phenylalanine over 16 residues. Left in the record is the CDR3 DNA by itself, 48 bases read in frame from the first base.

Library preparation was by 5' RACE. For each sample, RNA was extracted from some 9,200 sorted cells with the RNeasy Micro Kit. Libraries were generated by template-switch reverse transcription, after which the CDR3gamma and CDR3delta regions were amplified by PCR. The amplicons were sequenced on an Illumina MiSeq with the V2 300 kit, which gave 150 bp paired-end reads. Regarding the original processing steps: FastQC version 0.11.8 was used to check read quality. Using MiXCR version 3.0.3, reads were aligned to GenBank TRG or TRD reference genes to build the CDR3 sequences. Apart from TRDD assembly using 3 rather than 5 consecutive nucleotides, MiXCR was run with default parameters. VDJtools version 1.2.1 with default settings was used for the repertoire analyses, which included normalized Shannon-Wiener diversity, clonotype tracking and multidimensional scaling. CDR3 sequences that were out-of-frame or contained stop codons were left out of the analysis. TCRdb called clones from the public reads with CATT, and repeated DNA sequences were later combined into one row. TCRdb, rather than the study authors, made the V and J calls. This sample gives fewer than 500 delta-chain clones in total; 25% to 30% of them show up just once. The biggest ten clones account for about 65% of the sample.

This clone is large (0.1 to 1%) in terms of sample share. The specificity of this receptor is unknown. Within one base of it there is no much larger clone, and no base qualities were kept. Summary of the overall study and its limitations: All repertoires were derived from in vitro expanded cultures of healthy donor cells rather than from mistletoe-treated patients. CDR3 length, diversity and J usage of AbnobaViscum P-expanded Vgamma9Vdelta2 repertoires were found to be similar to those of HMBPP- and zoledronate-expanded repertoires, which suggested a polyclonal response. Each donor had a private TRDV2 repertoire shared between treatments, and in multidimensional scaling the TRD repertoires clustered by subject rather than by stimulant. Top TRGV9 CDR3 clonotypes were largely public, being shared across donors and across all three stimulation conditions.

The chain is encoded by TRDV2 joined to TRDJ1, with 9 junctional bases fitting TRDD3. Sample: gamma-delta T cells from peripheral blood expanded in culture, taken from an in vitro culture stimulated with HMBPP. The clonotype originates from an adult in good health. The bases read TGTGCCTGTGACACCGTCGGGGGATACAGCCCCGATAAACTCATCTTT. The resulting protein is CACDTVGGYSPDKLIF.